The 30 T cell receptor beta chains below come from one sample, sequenced in a study of identical twins. TCRdb independently ran MiXCR on the 5' RACE reads; one entry per CDR3 protein. The sample holds about 890,000 distinct CDR3 sequences, roughly an eighth seen once. In addition, the sample was reused for a study of yellow fever vaccine responses in identical twins.

The source material was PBMCs. These receptors were obtained from a woman aged 18-29 years in good health.

This clonotype was observed a few times. The V call is TRBV28, the J call TRBJ2-5; D remains ambiguous. Per germline, CDR1 MDHEN and CDR2 SYDVKM. Trimming took 3 bases from V and 3 from J, leaving 20 bases between them. This CDR3 has 17 residues. CDR3 in amino acids: CASSLTPFLTDKETQYF. CDR3 nucleotides: TGTGCCAGCAGTTTGACCCCTTTCCTAACAGATAAAGAGACCCAGTACTTC.

As to this clonotype: One base away lies a much larger clone, so this may be a sequencing read error. The J gene is TRBJ2-5, the V gene TRBV4-1; 9 positions agree with TRBD2. The CDR3 is 15 residues long. Looked up from germline, CDR1 is MGHRA and CDR2 is YSYEKL. CDR3 DNA sequence: TGCGCCGGCAGCCAACCAGCGGGAGGACAAGAGACCCAGTACTTC. Amino acid sequence: CAGSQPAGGQETQYF.

At least ten counts were recorded for this clonotype. The V gene is TRBV4-1, the J gene TRBJ2-1, with D unclear. V was cut by 2 bases and J by 0 bases, with 8 bases left in between. This CDR3 spans 15 amino acids. Germline V CDR1 and CDR2: MGHRA, YSYEKL. The CDR3 loop reads CASSQYWSSYNEQFF. CDR3 DNA sequence: TGCGCCAGCAGCCAATACTGGAGCTCCTACAATGAGCAGTTCTTC.

A few counts support this clonotype. J is TRBJ2-3 and V is TRBV5-1; no reliable D call. Trimming removed 4 bases at V and 3 bases at J, with 9 bases between. This CDR3 contains 13 residues. The germline gives CDR1 SGHRS, CDR2 YFSETQ. The CDR3: CASSRSTTDTQYF. Written as DNA, the CDR3 is TGCGCCAGCAGCCGATCGACAACAGATACGCAGTATTTT.

V and J are TRBV4-2 and TRBJ1-6; 7 nucleotides line up with TRBD1. Trimming took 2 bases from V and 7 from J; bases not matched to a gene: 5. Germline V lookup: CDR1 LGHNA, CDR2 YNFKEQ. The length of the CDR3 is 15 residues. CDR3 region: CASSQPGQQNSPLHF. CDR3 sequence (DNA): TGTGCCAGCAGCCAACCGGGACAGCAGAATTCACCCCTCCACTTT.

The rearrangement joins TRBV7-9 to TRBJ2-1; 7 nucleotides agree with TRBD2. The CDR3 totals 16 residues. Germline assignment: CDR1 SEHNR and CDR2 FQNEAQ (reference sequence). With V trimmed by 1 base and J by 2 bases, 5 bases remained unmatched. For the CDR3, the DNA is TGTGCCAGCAGCTTAGGTGGGAGGGCAACCTACAATGAGCAGTTCTTC. It codes for CASSLGGRATYNEQFF.

This clonotype was picked up a small number of times. The chain combines TRBV4-1 with TRBJ2-1; 7 bases map to TRBD2. Trimming at V came to 1 base and at J to 4 bases, leaving 7 bases not matched to a gene. The length of the CDR3 is 16 residues. The V gene's germline CDR1 is MGHRA and CDR2 YSYEKL. This CDR3 reads CASSQVGLKMYNEQFF. The CDR3 nucleotides read TGCGCCAGCAGCCAAGTGGGACTAAAGATGTACAATGAGCAGTTCTTC.

The sample holds a few counts of this clonotype. This chain links TRBV12-3 or TRBV12-4 with TRBJ1-5, with D maybe TRBD1 (6 bases). V shed 6 bases and J shed 2 bases, with 11 bases lying between them. CDR3 length: 14 residues. The CDR3 here is CASSLGHRNQPQHF. CDR3 nucleotides: TGTGCCAGCAGCCTGGGACATCGCAATCAGCCCCAGCATTTT.

In its sample, this clonotype was seen a few times. The chain is built from TRBV5-6 and TRBJ2-1, with a weak D call TRBD1 (5 bases). CDR1 and CDR2 from the germline V gene are SGHDT and YYEEEE. The length of the CDR3 is 17 residues. The V end was cut by 1 base, the J end by 1 base, with 15 bases between. This chain's CDR3 is CASSLLAVRVSYNEQFF. The CDR3 nucleotides read TGTGCCAGCAGCTTGCTCGCAGTCAGGGTATCCTACAATGAGCAGTTCTTC.

This clonotype was seen many times. The J gene is TRBJ1-2, the V gene TRBV29-1; D is unclear. Germline V gene sequence: CDR1 SQVTM, CDR2 ANQGSEA. Trimming pared 6 bases from V and 8 bases from J, leaving 19 bases between. This CDR3 has 13 amino acids. CDR3 protein: CSVGTQRVEGYTF. CDR3 in DNA: TGCAGCGTGGGAACACAGAGGGTGGAAGGCTACACCTTC.

The chain joins TRBV10-1 to TRBJ1-2; D gene uncertain. This CDR3 spans 14 amino acids. Per the germline V gene, CDR1 is WNHNN and CDR2 is SYGVQD (reference sequence). The V gene lost 8 bases and the J gene lost 0 bases, with 13 bases spanning the gap. The CDR3 coding sequence is TGCGCCAGCTCCTCGGGATCAGCTAACTATGGCTACACCTTC. Protein: CASSSGSANYGYTF.

This clonotype has a handful of counts. The gene calls are TRBV15 and TRBJ2-3; no definite D call. V gave up 0 bases and J gave up 4 bases, with 5 bases separating them. Per germline, CDR1 LNHNV and CDR2 YYDKDF (reference sequence). The length of the CDR3 is 13 residues. The CDR3 DNA is TGTGCCACCAGCAGAGATGGTTCAGATACGCAGTATTTT. Its translation is CATSRDGSDTQYF.

A few counts support this clonotype. This chain connects TRBV12-3 or TRBV12-4 to TRBJ2-2; 10 bases match TRBD1. The V gene end was trimmed by 5 bases and the J gene end by 5 bases; junction bases not matched to a gene: 11. The CDR3 sequence is 17 residues long. The CDR3 here is CASSDPDRGRLTGELFF. DNA of the CDR3: TGTGCCAGCAGTGACCCCGACAGGGGGCGGTTGACCGGGGAGCTGTTTTTT.

The CDR3 sequence: CASSSATGGLWQYTEAFF. CDR3 coding DNA: TGCGCCAGCAGCTCCGCGACAGGGGGCTTATGGCAGTACACTGAAGCTTTCTTT. The chain employs TRBV5-1 and TRBJ1-1; 10 bases match TRBD1. Germline V gene lookup returns CDR1 SGHRS and CDR2 YFSETQ. This CDR3 is 18 amino acids long. Trimming at V came to 3 bases and at J to 3 bases, leaving 14 bases not matched to a gene. Looking up the rest from reference TRBV5-1 and TRBJ1-1 gives the full variable domain: KAGVTQTPRYLIKTRGQQVTLSCSPISGHRSVSWYQQTPGQGLQFLFEYFSETQRNKGNFPGRFSGRQFSNSRSEMNVSTLELGDSALYLCASSSATGGLWQYTEAFFGQGTRLTVV.

This clonotype was counted only a few times. V gene TRBV27 combines with J gene TRBJ2-5; 8 nucleotides match TRBD2. V lost 3 bases and J lost 3; bases outside the gene matches: 3. The germline gives CDR1 MNHEY, CDR2 SMNVEV (reference sequence). This CDR3 has 14 amino acids. As DNA, the CDR3 is TGTGCCAGCAGTTTCCTAGCGGGCAAAGAGACCCAGTACTTC. Amino acid sequence: CASSFLAGKETQYF.

This clonotype was observed a handful of times. This rearrangement joins TRBV15 to TRBJ1-1, with 9 bases aligning to TRBD1. The CDR3 sequence is 15 residues long. Per germline, CDR1 LNHNV and CDR2 YYDKDF (reference sequence). Trimming took 3 bases from V and 4 from J; bases not matched to a gene: 6. CDR3 DNA sequence: TGTGCCACCAGCAGGGTGACAGGGGGGGGCACTGAAGCTTTCTTT. This sequence encodes CATSRVTGGGTEAFF.

The V call is TRBV19, the J call TRBJ2-5, with D possibly being TRBD1 (6 bases). The V gene's germline CDR1 is LNHDA and CDR2 SQIVND (reference sequence). CDR3 size: 13 residues. Trimming removed 6 bases at V and 3 bases at J, with 11 bases between. In nucleotides, the CDR3 is TGTGCCAGTAGAAAGGGACAAAAAGAGACCCAGTACTTC. Its translation is CASRKGQKETQYF.

The table lists this clonotype with a few counts. This chain uses TRBV6-5 with TRBJ2-7; D gene unclear. The CDR3 consists of 13 residues. The V and J ends lost 2 bases and 3 bases respectively, with 8 bases between them. CDR1 and CDR2 (germline): MNHEY, SVGAGI. The CDR3 protein is CASSYGLGYEQYV. CDR3 coding DNA: TGTGCCAGCAGTTACGGTCTAGGCTACGAGCAGTACGTC.

This clonotype was seen only a few times. This chain connects TRBV7-9 to TRBJ2-7, with D unclear. In germline, CDR1 is SEHNR, CDR2 FQNEAQ (reference sequence). The length of the CDR3 is 13 residues. The V gene lost 5 bases and the J gene lost 4 bases, with 12 bases spanning the gap. The DNA of the CDR3 is TGTGCCAGCAGCCCGACGATGTCATACGAGCAGTACGTC. This codes for CASSPTMSYEQYV.

This clonotype was recorded a few times. The CDR3 region is CASSLEGGLGEQYV. The CDR3 DNA is TGTGCCAGCAGCTTAGAGGGGGGCCTGGGGGAGCAGTACGTC. J is TRBJ2-7 and V is TRBV7-2; D may be TRBD1 or TRBD2 (6 bases each). In germline, CDR1 is SGHTA, CDR2 FQGNSA. The CDR3 covers 14 residues. V dropped 1 base and J dropped 7 bases, with 14 bases sitting between them.

The sample holds one count of this clonotype. The J gene is TRBJ2-1, the V gene TRBV3-1; unclear D gene. This CDR3 has 12 residues. CDR1 is LGHDT, CDR2 YNNKEL, per germline (reference sequence). Trimming took 4 bases from V and 9 from J, leaving 10 bases between them. CDR3 nucleotides: TGTGCCAGCAGCCTGGGAAAGGGTGAGCAGTTCTTC. Translating it yields CASSLGKGEQFF.

The chain joins TRBV3-1 to TRBJ1-1; D is uncertain. Per the germline V gene, CDR1 is LGHDT and CDR2 is YNNKEL (reference sequence). This CDR3 has 13 amino acids. V was shortened by 4 bases and J by 4 bases, with 10 bases between the two germline ends. The CDR3 protein is CASSPALGTEAFF. In DNA form, the CDR3 reads TGTGCCAGCAGCCCGGCGTTGGGCACTGAAGCTTTCTTT. The full variable domain, with the rest looked up from reference TRBV3-1 and TRBJ1-1, is DTAVSQTPKYLVTQMGNDKSIKCEQNLGHDTMYWYKQDSKKFLKIMFSYNNKELIINETVPNRFSPKSPDKAHLNLHINSLELGDSAVYFCASSPALGTEAFFGQGTRLTVV.

The chain has TRBV28 and TRBJ2-2; 7 bases line up with TRBD2. This CDR3 is built from 16 residues. In germline, CDR1 is MDHEN, CDR2 SYDVKM. V shed 6 bases and J 0 bases; nucleotides not matched to a gene: 7. The CDR3 DNA follows: TGTGCCAGCAGCCCATTGGGGGGGACGAACACCGGGGAGCTGTTTTTT. The encoded protein is CASSPLGGTNTGELFF.

The rearrangement uses TRBV4-1 and TRBJ1-4; D uncertain. Germline loops: CDR1 MGHRA, CDR2 YSYEKL. CDR3 length: 13 amino acids. V lost 2 bases to trimming and J lost 8 bases, with 9 bases between them. The DNA of the CDR3 is TGCGCCAGCAGCCAATTATTTGGGGAAAAACTGTTTTTT. It is translated as CASSQLFGEKLFF.

The chain joins TRBV12-3 or TRBV12-4 to TRBJ2-1; a weak D match, TRBD2 (5 bases). The CDR3 loop spans 13 amino acids. The V and J ends lost 2 bases and 8 bases respectively, with 10 bases between them. For the CDR3, the DNA is TGTGCCAGCAGTTTACCCGGGGTGGATGAGCAGTTCTTC. Amino acid sequence: CASSLPGVDEQFF.

This clonotype has just a few counts. CDR3 amino acids: CASSSRQLNTEAFF. For the CDR3, the DNA is TGTGCCAGCAGTTCCCGACAGCTTAACACTGAAGCTTTCTTT. The V gene is TRBV27, the J gene TRBJ1-1, with D perhaps TRBD1 (5 bases). Trimming took off 4 bases at V and 2 bases at J, with 11 bases between the two ends. This CDR3 contains 14 residues. Germline-derived CDR1 and CDR2 are MNHEY and SMNVEV (reference sequence).

This clonotype has a handful of counts. CDR3 sequence: CASSYLAGLDTGELFF. In nucleotides, the CDR3 is TGTGCCAGCAGCTACCTCGCTGGTTTAGACACCGGGGAGCTGTTTTTT. This chain connects TRBV7-8 to TRBJ2-2; D is undetermined. The V end lost 4 bases, the J end lost 3 bases, and 15 bases lay between the germline ends. The CDR3 is made up of 16 amino acids. Per the germline V gene, CDR1 is SGHVS and CDR2 is FQNEAQ.

The rearrangement joins TRBV7-2 to TRBJ2-2; D is ambiguous. Germline CDR1 SGHTA, CDR2 FQGNSA. Trimming took off 5 bases at V and 6 bases at J, with 16 bases between the two ends. CDR3 length equals 15 residues. The CDR3 reads CASSTDPSPAGELFF. The CDR3 nucleotides read TGTGCCAGCAGCACTGACCCTAGTCCGGCCGGGGAGCTGTTTTTT.

This clonotype was observed a few times. The rearrangement joins TRBV5-4 to TRBJ1-2; perhaps TRBD1 as D (6 bases). The CDR3 runs 13 residues. V lost 4 bases and J 8 bases, leaving 15 bases between the germline ends. The V gene's germline CDR1 is SGHNT and CDR2 YYREEE (reference sequence). DNA of the CDR3: TGTGCCAGCAGCCTACAGGGAGGGCACGGCTACACCTTC. This codes for CASSLQGGHGYTF.

In its sample, this clonotype was seen a few times. The chain is built from TRBV10-3 and TRBJ2-1; 7 bases line up with TRBD1. The CDR3 extends over 11 amino acids. In germline, CDR1 is ENHRY, CDR2 SYGVKD. With 3 bases clipped from V and 10 bases from J, the junction kept 0 bases outside the gene matches. CDR3 region: CAISEQGEQFF. The CDR3 nucleotides are TGTGCCATCAGTGAACAGGGGGAGCAGTTCTTC.